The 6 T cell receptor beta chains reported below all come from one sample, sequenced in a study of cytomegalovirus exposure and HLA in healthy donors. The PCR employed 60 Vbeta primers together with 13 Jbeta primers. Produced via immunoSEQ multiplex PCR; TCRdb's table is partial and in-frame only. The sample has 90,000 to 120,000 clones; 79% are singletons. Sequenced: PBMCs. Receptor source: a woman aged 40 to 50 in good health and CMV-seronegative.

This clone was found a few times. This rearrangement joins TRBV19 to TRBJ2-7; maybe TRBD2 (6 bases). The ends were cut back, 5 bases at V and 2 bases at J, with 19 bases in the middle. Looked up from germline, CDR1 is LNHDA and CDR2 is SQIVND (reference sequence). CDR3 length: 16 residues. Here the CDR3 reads CASSRAPGTYAYEQYF. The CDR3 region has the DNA TGTGCCAGTAGTCGGGCCCCCGGGACTTACGCCTACGAGCAGTACTTC.

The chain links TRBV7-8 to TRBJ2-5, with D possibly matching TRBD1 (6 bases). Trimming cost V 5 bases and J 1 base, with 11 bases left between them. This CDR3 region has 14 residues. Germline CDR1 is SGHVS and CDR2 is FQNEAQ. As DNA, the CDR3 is TGTGCCAGCAGCCGTACAGGGTTCCAAGAGACCCAGTACTTC. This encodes CASSRTGFQETQYF. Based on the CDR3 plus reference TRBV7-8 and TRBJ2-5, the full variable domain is GAGVSQSPRYKVAKRGQDVALRCDPISGHVSLFWYQQALGQGPEFLTYFQNEAQLDKSGLPSDRFFAERPEGSVSTLKIQRTQQEDSAVYLCASSRTGFQETQYFGPGTRLLVL.

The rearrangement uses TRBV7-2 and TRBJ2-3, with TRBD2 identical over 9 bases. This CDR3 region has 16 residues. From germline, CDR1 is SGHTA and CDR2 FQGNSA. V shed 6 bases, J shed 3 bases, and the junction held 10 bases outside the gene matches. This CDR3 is CASRHPGREGTDTQYF. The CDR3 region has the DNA TGTGCCAGCAGGCACCCAGGGCGGGAGGGGACAGATACGCAGTATTTT.

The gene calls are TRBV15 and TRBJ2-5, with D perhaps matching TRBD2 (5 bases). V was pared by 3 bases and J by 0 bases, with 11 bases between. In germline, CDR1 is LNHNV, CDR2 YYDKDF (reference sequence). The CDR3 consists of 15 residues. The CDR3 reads CATSSLREYQETQYF. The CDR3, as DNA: TGTGCCACCAGCAGTTTGAGGGAGTACCAAGAGACCCAGTACTTC.

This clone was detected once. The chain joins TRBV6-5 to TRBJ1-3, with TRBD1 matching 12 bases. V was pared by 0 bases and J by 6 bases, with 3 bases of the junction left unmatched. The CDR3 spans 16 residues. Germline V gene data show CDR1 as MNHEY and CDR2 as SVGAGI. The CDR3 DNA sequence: TGTGCCAGCAGTTACTCGGGACAGGGGGCGTCAAACACCATATATTTT. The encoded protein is CASSYSGQGASNTIYF.

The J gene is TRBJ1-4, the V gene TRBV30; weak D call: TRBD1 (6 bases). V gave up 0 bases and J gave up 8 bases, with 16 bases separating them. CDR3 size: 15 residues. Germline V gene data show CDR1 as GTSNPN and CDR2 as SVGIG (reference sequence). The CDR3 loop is CAWSVPGGRLEKLFF. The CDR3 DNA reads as TGTGCCTGGAGTGTACCGGGGGGGCGATTGGAAAAACTGTTTTTT.